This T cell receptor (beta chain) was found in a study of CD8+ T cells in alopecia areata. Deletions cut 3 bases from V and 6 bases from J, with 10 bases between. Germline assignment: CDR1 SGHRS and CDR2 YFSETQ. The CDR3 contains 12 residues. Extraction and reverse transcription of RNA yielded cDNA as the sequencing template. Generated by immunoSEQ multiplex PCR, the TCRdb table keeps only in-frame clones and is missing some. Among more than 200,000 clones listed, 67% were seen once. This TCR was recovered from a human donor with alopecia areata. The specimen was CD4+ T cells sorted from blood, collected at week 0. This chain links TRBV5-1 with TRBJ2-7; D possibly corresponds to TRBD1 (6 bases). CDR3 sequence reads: CASSSQGTEQYF. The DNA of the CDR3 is TGCGCCAGCAGCTCACAGGGAACCGAGCAGTACTTC.